This T cell receptor (beta chain) is drawn from a study of Graves' ophthalmopathy and Graves' hyperthyroidism. Looked up from germline, CDR1 is MNHNY and CDR2 is SVGAGI (reference sequence). Trimming shortened V by 4 bases and J by 2 bases, and 11 bases separated the two germline ends. The CDR3 loop spans 14 amino acids. Study-level findings and limits: Most clonotypes expanded in thyroid above 0.001 frequency were present in blood too. The 13-signature model separated ophthalmopathy from stable hyperthyroidism at 85% to 90% sensitivity and around 80% specificity.

Transcripts of RNA were the source for amplifying TCR beta CDR3 regions. The library came from an HTBI-primed first-round RT-PCR and a second-round multiplex PCR. One entry per CDR3 protein, called by TCRdb with MiXCR from the multiplex PCR reads. The profile shows about 660,000 distinct CDR3 sequences, 35% to 45% of them singletons. This clonotype was detected many times. Its target is not known. Source material: peripheral blood. This clonotype was obtained from an adult man with Graves' ophthalmopathy. The chain has TRBV6-6 and TRBJ1-2; D is ambiguous. In DNA, the CDR3 is TGTGCCAGCAGTTTCGGACTGTTAAACTATGGCTACACCTTC. Translated, it gives CASSFGLLNYGYTF.